A few counts support the clone carrying this T cell receptor beta chain. Its specificity is not known. TCRdb called the 5' RACE reads again in MiXCR, with one record for every CDR3 protein. The profile shows 300,000 to 400,000 distinct CDR3 sequences, 8.7% of them singletons. This entry comes from a study of T cells after yellow fever vaccination. Study-wide findings and caveats: Secondary responses were weaker yet peaked faster, day 5 versus 15.

This clonotype originated in a man younger than 35 who received the YFV17D yellow fever vaccine. The sample consisted of PBMCs, taken on the day of the first yellow fever vaccination.

CDR3 nucleotide sequence: TGTGCCAGCAGTTTATTGAGGACAGGTGCAGATACGCAGTATTTT. It codes for CASSLLRTGADTQYF. This chain joins TRBV27 and TRBJ2-3; TRBD1 aligns across 7 bases. The CDR3 covers 15 residues. Germline CDR1 MNHEY, CDR2 SMNVEV (reference sequence). Losses at the gene ends were 1 base for V and 4 bases for J; bases not matched to a gene: 5.